One sample yielded the 3 T cell receptor beta chains listed below, sequenced in a study of T cells and Merkel cell carcinoma outcomes. Data came from immunoSEQ multiplex PCR; TCRdb stores just in-frame clones and leaves some out. This table has about 15,000 clones, roughly 81% appearing once. The sample taken for sequencing was tumor tissue from Merkel cell carcinoma. These receptors originate from a human donor with Merkel cell carcinoma.

This sequence joins TRBV5-4 and TRBJ2-3, with D tentatively TRBD2 (7 bases). V gave up 2 bases and J gave up 3 bases, with 16 bases separating them. The CDR3 sequence is 16 residues long. CDR1 is SGHNT and CDR2 is YYREEE in the germline V gene (reference sequence). The CDR3 here is CASSFRRKGGTDTQYF. DNA for the CDR3: TGTGCCAGCAGCTTTAGGCGGAAGGGGGGGACAGATACGCAGTATTTT.

The rearrangement joins TRBV7-9 to TRBJ2-7; the match to TRBD1 covers 7 bases. Germline V gene lookup returns CDR1 SEHNR and CDR2 FQNEAQ (reference sequence). The V gene end was trimmed by 5 bases and the J gene end by 6 bases; junction bases not matched to a gene: 13. This CDR3 region has 15 residues. The CDR3 DNA reads as TGTGCCAGCAGCCGGTACCGGGACAGCCTCAGCGAGCAGTACTTC. This translates into CASSRYRDSLSEQYF.

V is TRBV5-1 and J is TRBJ1-5; D call uncertain. The length of the CDR3 is 15 residues. The germline CDR1 and CDR2 sequences are SGHRS and YFSETQ. Trimming left V 0 bases short and J 2 bases short, with 9 bases between. The DNA of the CDR3 is TGCGCCAGCAGCTTGGGGGGTGCGGGCAATCAGCCCCAGCATTTT. This gives the protein CASSLGGAGNQPQHF.